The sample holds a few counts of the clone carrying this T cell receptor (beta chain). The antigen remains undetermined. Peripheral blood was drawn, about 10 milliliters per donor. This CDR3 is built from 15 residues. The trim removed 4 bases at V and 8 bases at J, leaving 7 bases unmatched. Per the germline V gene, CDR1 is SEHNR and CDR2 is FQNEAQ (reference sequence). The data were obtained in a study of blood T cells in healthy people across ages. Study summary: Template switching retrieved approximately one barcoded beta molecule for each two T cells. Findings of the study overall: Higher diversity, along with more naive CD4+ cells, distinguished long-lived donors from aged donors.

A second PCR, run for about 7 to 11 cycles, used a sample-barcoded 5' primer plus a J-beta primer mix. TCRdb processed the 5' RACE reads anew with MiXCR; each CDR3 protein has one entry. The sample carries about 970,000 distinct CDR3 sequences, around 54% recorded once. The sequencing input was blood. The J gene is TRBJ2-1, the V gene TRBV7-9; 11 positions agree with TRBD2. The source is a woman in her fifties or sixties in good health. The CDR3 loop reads CASSSKLAGADEQFF. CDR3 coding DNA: TGTGCCAGCAGCTCCAAACTAGCGGGAGCGGATGAGCAGTTCTTC.